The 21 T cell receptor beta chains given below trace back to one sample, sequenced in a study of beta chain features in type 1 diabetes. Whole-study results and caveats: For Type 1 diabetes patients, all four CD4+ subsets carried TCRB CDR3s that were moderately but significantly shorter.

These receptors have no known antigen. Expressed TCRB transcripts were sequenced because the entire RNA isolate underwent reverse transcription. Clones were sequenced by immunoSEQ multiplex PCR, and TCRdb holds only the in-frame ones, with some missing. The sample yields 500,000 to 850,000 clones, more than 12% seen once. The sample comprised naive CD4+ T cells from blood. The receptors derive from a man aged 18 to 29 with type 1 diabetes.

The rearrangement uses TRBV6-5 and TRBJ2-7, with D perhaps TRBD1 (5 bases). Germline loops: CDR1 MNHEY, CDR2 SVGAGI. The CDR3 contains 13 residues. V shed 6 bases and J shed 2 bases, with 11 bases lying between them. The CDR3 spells CASSRTGPYEQYF. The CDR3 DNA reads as TGTGCCAGCAGCCGAACAGGCCCCTACGAGCAGTACTTC.

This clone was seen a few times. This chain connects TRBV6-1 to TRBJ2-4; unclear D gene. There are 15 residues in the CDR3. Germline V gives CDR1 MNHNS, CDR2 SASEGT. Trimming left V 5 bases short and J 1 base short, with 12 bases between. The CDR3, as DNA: TGTGCCAGCAGTCCATCACTGGGGGCCAAAAACATTCAGTACTTC. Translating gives CASSPSLGAKNIQYF.

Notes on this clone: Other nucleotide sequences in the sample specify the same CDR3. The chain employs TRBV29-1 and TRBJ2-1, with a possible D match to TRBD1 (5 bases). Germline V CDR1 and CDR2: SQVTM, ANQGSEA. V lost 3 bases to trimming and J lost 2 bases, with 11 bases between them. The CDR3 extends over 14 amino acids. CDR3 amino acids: CSVEGGAPYNEQFF. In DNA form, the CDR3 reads TGCAGCGTTGAGGGTGGGGCCCCCTACAATGAGCAGTTCTTC.

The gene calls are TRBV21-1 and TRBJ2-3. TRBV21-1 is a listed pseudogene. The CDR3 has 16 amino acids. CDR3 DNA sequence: TGTGCCAGCGTCCCCCCGGATTCCTCTAGCACAGATACGCAGTATTTT. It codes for CASVPPDSSSTDTQYF.

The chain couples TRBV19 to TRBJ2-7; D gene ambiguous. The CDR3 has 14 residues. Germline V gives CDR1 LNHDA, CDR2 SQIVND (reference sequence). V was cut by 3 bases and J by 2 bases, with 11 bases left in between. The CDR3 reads CASSISPGAYEQYF. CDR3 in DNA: TGTGCCAGTAGTATCTCCCCTGGGGCCTACGAGCAGTACTTC.

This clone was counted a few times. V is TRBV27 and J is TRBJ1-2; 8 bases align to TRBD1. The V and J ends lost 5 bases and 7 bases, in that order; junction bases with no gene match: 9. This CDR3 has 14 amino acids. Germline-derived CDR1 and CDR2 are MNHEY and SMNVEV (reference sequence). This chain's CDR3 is CASSPDRDWGGYTF. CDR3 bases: TGTGCCAGCAGTCCGGACAGGGATTGGGGTGGCTACACCTTC.

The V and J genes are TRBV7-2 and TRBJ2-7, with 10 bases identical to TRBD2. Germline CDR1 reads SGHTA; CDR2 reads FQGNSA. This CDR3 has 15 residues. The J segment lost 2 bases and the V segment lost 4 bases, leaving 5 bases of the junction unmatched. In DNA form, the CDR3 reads TGTGCCAGCAGCTCCGGGACTAGCGAGCCCTACGAGCAGTACTTC. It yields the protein CASSSGTSEPYEQYF.

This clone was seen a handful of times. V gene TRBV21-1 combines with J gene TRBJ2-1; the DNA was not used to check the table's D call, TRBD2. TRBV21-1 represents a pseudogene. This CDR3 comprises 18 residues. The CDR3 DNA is TGTGCCAGCAGCAAAATTTGGAGTAAGCGGCTTCTTTACAATGAGCAGTTCTTC. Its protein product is CASSKIWSKRLLYNEQFF.

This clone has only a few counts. This CDR3 reads CASNFGPADYEQYF. In DNA form, the CDR3 reads TGTGCCAGTAATTTTGGGCCAGCAGACTACGAGCAGTACTTC. V is TRBV28 and J is TRBJ2-7, with D unresolved. V was shortened by 9 bases and J by 3 bases, with 18 bases between the two germline ends. The CDR3 runs to 14 residues. Germline values: CDR1 MDHEN, CDR2 SYDVKM. The variable domain in full, with the rest retrieved from reference TRBV28 and TRBJ2-7, is DVKVTQSSRYLVKRTGEKVFLECVQDMDHENMFWYRQDPGLGLRLIYFSYDVKMKEKGDIPEGYSVSREKKERFSLILESASTNQTSMYLCASNFGPADYEQYFGPGTRLTVT.

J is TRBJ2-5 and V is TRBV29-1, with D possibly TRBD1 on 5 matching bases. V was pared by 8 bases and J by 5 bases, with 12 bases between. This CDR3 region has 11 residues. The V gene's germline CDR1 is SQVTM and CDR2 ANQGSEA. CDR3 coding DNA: TGCAGCTGGCAGGGCGGCGAGACCCAGTACTTC. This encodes CSWQGGETQYF.

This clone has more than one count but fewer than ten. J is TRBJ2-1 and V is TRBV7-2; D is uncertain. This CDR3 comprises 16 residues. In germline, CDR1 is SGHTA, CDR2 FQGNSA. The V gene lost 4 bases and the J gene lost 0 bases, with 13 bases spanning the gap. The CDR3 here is CASSSREAYSYNEQFF. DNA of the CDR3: TGTGCCAGCAGCTCCCGTGAAGCCTACTCCTACAATGAGCAGTTCTTC. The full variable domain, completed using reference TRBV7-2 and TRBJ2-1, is GAGVSQSPSNKVTEKGKDVELRCDPISGHTALYWYRQSLGQGLEFLIYFQGNSAPDKSGLPSDRFSAERTGGSVSTLTIQRTQQEDSAVYLCASSSREAYSYNEQFFGPGTRLTVL.

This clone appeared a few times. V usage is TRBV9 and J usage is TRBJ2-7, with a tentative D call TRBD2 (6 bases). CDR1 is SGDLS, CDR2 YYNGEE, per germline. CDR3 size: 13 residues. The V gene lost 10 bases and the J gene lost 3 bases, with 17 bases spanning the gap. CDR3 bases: TGTGCCGTCGACTGGGAGGTAGACTACGAGCAGTACTTC. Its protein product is CAVDWEVDYEQYF.

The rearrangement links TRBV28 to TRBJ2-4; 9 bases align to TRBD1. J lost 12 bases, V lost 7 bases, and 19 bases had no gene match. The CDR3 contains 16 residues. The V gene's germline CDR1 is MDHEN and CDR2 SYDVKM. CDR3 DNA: TGTGCCAGCACTCCACGCGCCCTGGGACAGGGTGGGACTCAGTACTTC. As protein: CASTPRALGQGGTQYF.

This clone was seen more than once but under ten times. CDR3 sequence: CASSLGGGGSQTQYF. CDR3 DNA: TGTGCCAGCAGTCTCGGAGGAGGGGGTTCGCAGACCCAGTACTTC. This sequence joins TRBV28 and TRBJ2-5; D may match TRBD1 or TRBD2 (6 bases each). The V gene lost 5 bases and the J gene lost 6 bases, with 19 bases spanning the gap. The CDR3 is 15 residues long. In germline, CDR1 is MDHEN, CDR2 SYDVKM.

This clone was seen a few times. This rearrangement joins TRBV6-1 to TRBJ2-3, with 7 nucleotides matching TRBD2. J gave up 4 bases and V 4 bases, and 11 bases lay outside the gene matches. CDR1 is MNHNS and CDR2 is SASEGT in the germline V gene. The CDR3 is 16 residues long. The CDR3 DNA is TGTGCCAGCAGTGCCCCAGGGCGGGGGAGCGCAGATACGCAGTATTTT. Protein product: CASSAPGRGSADTQYF.

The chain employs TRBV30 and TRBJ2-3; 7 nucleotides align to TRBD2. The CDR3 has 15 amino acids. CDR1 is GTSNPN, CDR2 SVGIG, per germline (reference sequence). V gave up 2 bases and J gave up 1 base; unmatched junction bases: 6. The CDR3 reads CAWSFAGAGTDTQYF. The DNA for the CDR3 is TGTGCCTGGAGTTTTGCGGGAGCGGGCACAGATACGCAGTATTTT.

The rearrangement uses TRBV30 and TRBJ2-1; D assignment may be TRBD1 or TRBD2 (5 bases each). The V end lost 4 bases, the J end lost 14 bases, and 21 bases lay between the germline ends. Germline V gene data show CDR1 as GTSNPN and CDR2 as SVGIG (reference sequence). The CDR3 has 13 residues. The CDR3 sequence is CAWNTGLLGAEFF. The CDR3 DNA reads TGTGCCTGGAATACCGGACTCCTCGGGGCTGAGTTCTTC. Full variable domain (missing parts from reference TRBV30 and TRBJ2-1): SQTIHQWPATLVQPVGSPLSLECTVEGTSNPNLYWYRQAAGRGLQLLFYSVGIGQISSEVPQNLSASRPQDRQFILSSKKLLLSDSGFYLCAWNTGLLGAEFFGPGTRLTVL.

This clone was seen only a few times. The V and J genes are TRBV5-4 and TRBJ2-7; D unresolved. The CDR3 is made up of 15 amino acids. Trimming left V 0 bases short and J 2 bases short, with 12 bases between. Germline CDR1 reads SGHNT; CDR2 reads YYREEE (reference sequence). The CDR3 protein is CASSLGGSETYEQYF. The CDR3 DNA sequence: TGTGCCAGCAGCTTGGGAGGATCCGAGACCTACGAGCAGTACTTC.

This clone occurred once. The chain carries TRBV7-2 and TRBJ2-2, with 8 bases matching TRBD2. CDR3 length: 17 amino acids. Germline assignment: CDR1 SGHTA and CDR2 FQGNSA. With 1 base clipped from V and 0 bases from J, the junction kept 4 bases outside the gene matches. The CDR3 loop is CASSLGLGGANTGELFF. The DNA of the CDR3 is TGTGCCAGCAGCTTAGGGCTCGGGGGGGCGAACACCGGGGAGCTGTTTTTT.

The CDR3: CASSQASGSRYNEQFF. The CDR3 region has the DNA TGTGCCAGCAGCCAAGCTAGTGGCAGCCGCTACAATGAGCAGTTCTTC. The chain has TRBV7-2 and TRBJ2-1; D call uncertain. The CDR3 spans 16 residues. Germline V gives CDR1 SGHTA, CDR2 FQGNSA. The V gene lost 5 bases and the J gene lost 3 bases, with 17 bases spanning the gap.

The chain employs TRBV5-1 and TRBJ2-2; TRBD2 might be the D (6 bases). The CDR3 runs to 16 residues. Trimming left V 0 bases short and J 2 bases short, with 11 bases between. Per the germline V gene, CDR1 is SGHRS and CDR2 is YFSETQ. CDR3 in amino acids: CASSLDSGTNTGELFF. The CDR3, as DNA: TGCGCCAGCAGCTTGGACTCCGGGACTAACACCGGGGAGCTGTTTTTT.